This T cell receptor beta chain was recovered during a study of T-cell reconstitution after alpha-beta-depleted transplantation in children. The CDR3 sequence is 12 residues long. Per the germline V gene, CDR1 is SGHTA and CDR2 is FQGNSA. Trimming took off 3 bases at V and 15 bases at J, with 16 bases between the two ends. As it was prepared, the TCRbeta library received unique molecular identifiers. Each CDR3 protein gets one entry after TCRdb re-called the PCR reads with MiXCR. The sample lists around 480,000 distinct CDR3 sequences, approximately 32% occurring once. The receptor comes from a human donor who donated a stem cell graft to a child with aplastic anemia. This sample comprised PBMCs from the stem cell graft donor, obtained from the stem cell graft. The rearrangement uses TRBV7-2 and TRBJ2-3; the D gene is possibly TRBD2 (6 bases). CDR3 nucleotides: TGTGCCAGCAGCTTTGCGGGACTCCATACTTATTTT. As protein: CASSFAGLHTYF.